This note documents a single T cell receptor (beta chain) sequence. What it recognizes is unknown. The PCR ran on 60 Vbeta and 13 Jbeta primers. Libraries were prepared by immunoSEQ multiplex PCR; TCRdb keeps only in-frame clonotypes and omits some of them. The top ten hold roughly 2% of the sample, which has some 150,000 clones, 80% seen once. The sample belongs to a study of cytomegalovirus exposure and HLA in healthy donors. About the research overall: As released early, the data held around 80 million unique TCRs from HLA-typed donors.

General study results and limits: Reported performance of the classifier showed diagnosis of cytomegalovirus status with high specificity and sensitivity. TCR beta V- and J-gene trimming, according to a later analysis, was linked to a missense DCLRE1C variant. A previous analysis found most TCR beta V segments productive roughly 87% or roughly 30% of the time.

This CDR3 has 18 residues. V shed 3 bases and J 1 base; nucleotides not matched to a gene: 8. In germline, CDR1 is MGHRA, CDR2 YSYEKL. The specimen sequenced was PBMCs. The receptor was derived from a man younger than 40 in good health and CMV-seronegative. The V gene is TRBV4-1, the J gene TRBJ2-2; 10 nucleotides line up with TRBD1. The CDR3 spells CASSHLKDRGGNTGELFF. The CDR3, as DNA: TGCGCCAGCAGCCACCTCAAGGACAGGGGGGGGAACACCGGGGAGCTGTTTTTT.